One and the same sample provided the 9 T cell receptor beta chains below, sequenced in a study of Tregs in tolerant kidney transplant recipients. The data were produced by immunoSEQ multiplex PCR, yet TCRdb's version contains in-frame clones alone and is incomplete. Of some 90,000 clones listed, approximately 90% are singletons. The sample was CD8+ T cells from blood. These receptors were taken from a human donor in good health.

The chain employs TRBV10-1 and TRBJ2-1, with D unresolved. CDR3 length equals 14 residues. Trimming took 5 bases from V and 4 from J, leaving 12 bases between them. Germline CDR1 reads WNHNN; CDR2 reads SYGVQD (reference sequence). The CDR3 region is CASSTQDPYNEQFF. The CDR3 region has the DNA TGCGCCAGCAGTACTCAGGACCCATACAATGAGCAGTTCTTC.

The chain carries TRBV5-1 and TRBJ1-2; the match to TRBD1 covers 9 bases. J gave up 2 bases and V 2 bases, and 4 bases lay outside the gene matches. The CDR3 is 15 residues long. CDR1 SGHRS and CDR2 YFSETQ come from the germline V gene. The CDR3: CASSFRDRENYGYTF. In DNA form, the CDR3 reads TGCGCCAGCAGCTTCCGGGACAGGGAGAACTATGGCTACACCTTC.

The chain employs TRBV9 and TRBJ1-2; no clear D. Trimming pared 4 bases from V and 8 bases from J, leaving 21 bases between. The CDR3 loop spans 15 amino acids. The germline V gene encodes CDR1 SGDLS and CDR2 YYNGEE. The DNA for the CDR3 is TGTGCCAGCAGCCCAAAAAGGGTTTGGTCGCACGGCTACACCTTC. Translation: CASSPKRVWSHGYTF.

The chain combines TRBV29-1 with TRBJ2-7, with 7 bases fitting TRBD1. CDR3 length: 14 residues. V lost 7 bases, J lost 0 bases, and 9 bases stayed unmatched. Germline assignment: CDR1 SQVTM and CDR2 ANQGSEA. The CDR3 spells CSAGGRDSSYEQYF. For the CDR3, the DNA is TGCAGCGCTGGGGGCAGGGACAGCTCCTACGAGCAGTACTTC.

V and J are TRBV5-6 and TRBJ1-6; 7 bases line up with TRBD1. Germline values: CDR1 SGHDT, CDR2 YYEEEE. V was clipped by 1 base and J by 4 bases; unmatched bases: 2. CDR3 size: 15 residues. CDR3 coding DNA: TGTGCCAGCAGCTTGATGACAGGGTATAATTCACCCCTCCACTTT. Its protein is CASSLMTGYNSPLHF.

This chain joins TRBV7-6 and TRBJ2-5, with 9 bases lining up with TRBD2. Looked up from germline, CDR1 is SGHVS and CDR2 is FNYEAQ. The CDR3 has 17 residues. With V trimmed by 1 base and J by 5 bases, 11 bases remained unmatched. This chain's CDR3 is CASSLVFGGRAGETQYF. The CDR3 coding sequence is TGTGCCAGCAGCTTAGTATTCGGCGGGAGGGCCGGTGAGACCCAGTACTTC.

This clone appeared a few times. V and J are TRBV9 and TRBJ2-5; no clear D. Germline assignment: CDR1 SGDLS and CDR2 YYNGEE. Deletions cut 0 bases from V and 1 base from J, with 10 bases between. This CDR3 spans 15 amino acids. CDR3 protein: CASSVGGNFQETQYF. CDR3 in DNA: TGTGCCAGCAGCGTAGGGGGTAACTTCCAAGAGACCCAGTACTTC.

The rearrangement uses TRBV11-3 and TRBJ1-1; 7 bases fit TRBD1. Trimming took 4 bases from V and 0 from J; bases not matched to a gene: 2. CDR1 is SGHNT and CDR2 is YENEEA in the germline V gene. This CDR3 is 14 amino acids long. The CDR3 reads CASSSGQLNTEAFF. In DNA, the CDR3 is TGTGCCAGCAGCTCGGGACAGCTGAACACTGAAGCTTTCTTT.

This chain uses TRBV25-1 with TRBJ1-2, with a tentative D call TRBD1 (6 bases). Germline V gene data show CDR1 as MGHDK and CDR2 as SYGVNS. The CDR3 runs 13 residues. V was clipped by 6 bases and J by 4 bases, with 12 bases between them. This chain's CDR3 is CASSAGHLYGYTF. The CDR3 region has the DNA TGTGCCAGCAGCGCGGGACACCTCTATGGCTACACCTTC.